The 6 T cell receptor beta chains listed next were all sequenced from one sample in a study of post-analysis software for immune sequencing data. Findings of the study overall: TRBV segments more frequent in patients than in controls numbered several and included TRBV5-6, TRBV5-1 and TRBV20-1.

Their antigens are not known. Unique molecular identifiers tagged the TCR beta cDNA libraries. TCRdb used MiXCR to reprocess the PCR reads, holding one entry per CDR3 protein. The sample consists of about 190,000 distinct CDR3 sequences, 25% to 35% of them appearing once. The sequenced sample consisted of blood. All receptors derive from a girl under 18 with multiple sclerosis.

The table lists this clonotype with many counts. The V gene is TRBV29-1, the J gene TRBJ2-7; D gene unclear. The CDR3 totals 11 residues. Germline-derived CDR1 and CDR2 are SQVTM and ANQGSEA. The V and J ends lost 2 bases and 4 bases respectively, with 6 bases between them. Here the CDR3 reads CSVESLYEQYF. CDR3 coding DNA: TGCAGCGTTGAAAGTTTGTACGAGCAGTACTTC.

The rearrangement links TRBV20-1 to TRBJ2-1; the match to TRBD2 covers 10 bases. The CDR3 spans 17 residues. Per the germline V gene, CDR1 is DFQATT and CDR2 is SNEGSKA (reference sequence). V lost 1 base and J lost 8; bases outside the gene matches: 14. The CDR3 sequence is CSARGTSERGGVYEQFF. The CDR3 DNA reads TGCAGTGCTAGAGGAACTAGTGAGCGGGGGGGCGTCTATGAGCAGTTCTTC.

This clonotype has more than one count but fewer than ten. The CDR3 reads CSARGLRDRRGNQPQHF. The DNA of the CDR3 is TGCAGTGCTAGGGGGCTTAGGGACAGGAGGGGCAATCAGCCCCAGCATTTT. The chain carries TRBV20-1 and TRBJ1-5, with TRBD1 matching over 8 bases. Germline loops: CDR1 DFQATT, CDR2 SNEGSKA (reference sequence). V trimming: 3 bases; J trimming: 2 bases; junction bases outside the gene matches: 12. The CDR3 runs to 17 residues.

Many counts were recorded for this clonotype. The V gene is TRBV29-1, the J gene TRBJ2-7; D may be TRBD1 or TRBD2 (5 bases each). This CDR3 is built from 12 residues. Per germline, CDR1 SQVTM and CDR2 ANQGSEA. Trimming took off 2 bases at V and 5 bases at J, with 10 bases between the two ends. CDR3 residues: CSVEKGRDEQYF. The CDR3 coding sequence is TGCAGCGTTGAAAAGGGACGCGACGAGCAGTACTTC.

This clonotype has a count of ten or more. CDR3 protein: CASSLTGARNIQYF. DNA of the CDR3: TGCGCCAGCAGCTTGACGGGGGCGAGGAACATTCAGTACTTC. The chain has TRBV5-1 and TRBJ2-4; D possibly matches TRBD1 or TRBD2 (6 bases each). The CDR3 totals 14 residues. V was cut by 1 base and J by 7 bases, with 12 bases left in between. CDR1 and CDR2 from the germline V gene are SGHRS and YFSETQ.

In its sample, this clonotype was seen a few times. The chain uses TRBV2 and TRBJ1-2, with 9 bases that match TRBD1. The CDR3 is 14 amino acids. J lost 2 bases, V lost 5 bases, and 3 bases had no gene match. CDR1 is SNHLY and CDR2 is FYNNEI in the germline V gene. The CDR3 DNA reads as TGTGCCAGCAGTACAGGGGGCAAGAACTATGGCTACACCTTC. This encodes CASSTGGKNYGYTF.